This entry is about one T cell receptor beta chain. Its matching antigen is unknown. This CDR3 spans 17 amino acids. V shed 0 bases, J shed 5 bases, and the junction held 8 bases outside the gene matches. In germline, CDR1 is SGHRS, CDR2 YFSETQ. The data are from a study of response to subunit inactivated influenza vaccine. TCRdb ran MiXCR on the RT-PCR reads and lists one entry per CDR3 protein. This sample has about 570,000 distinct CDR3 sequences, with around 10% found just once. Study results and limitations: Each seasonal flu vaccination may recruit only limited new T cells, authors suggested.

This same sample was also part of a study on T cells expressing NK-cell markers. That investigation notes: UMIs accompanied the 5'RACE template switching by which TCR beta cDNA was made. Eight donors were sequenced, seven testing HCMV-seropositive and one testing seronegative. The CD3+CD56-NKG2C+ fraction of a handful of donors was likewise dominated by these clonotypes.

The chain uses TRBV5-1 and TRBJ2-1; TRBD2 matches 10 bases. This clonotype originated in a man aged 45-65 years who received an inactivated influenza vaccine. The sequencing here drew on PBMCs from blood, taken on the day of vaccination. The CDR3 sequence is CASSLELAGAPNNEQFF. DNA for the CDR3: TGCGCCAGCAGCTTGGAGCTAGCGGGAGCCCCGAACAATGAGCAGTTCTTC. The complete variable domain, with remaining parts taken from reference TRBV5-1 and TRBJ2-1, reads KAGVTQTPRYLIKTRGQQVTLSCSPISGHRSVSWYQQTPGQGLQFLFEYFSETQRNKGNFPGRFSGRQFSNSRSEMNVSTLELGDSALYLCASSLELAGAPNNEQFFGPGTRLTVL.